The sequence of this T cell receptor beta chain was determined in a study of cytotoxic CD8 clonotypes in ibrutinib-treated CLL. Germline-derived CDR1 and CDR2 are SSHAT and FNYEAQ (reference sequence). The V gene lost 4 bases and the J gene lost 0 bases, with 21 bases spanning the gap. The CDR3 has 18 amino acids. Libraries were prepared by immunoSEQ multiplex PCR; TCRdb keeps only in-frame clonotypes and omits some of them. The profile shows approximately 170,000 clones, roughly 88% of them singletons. Sequenced here: PBMCs, sampled at disease progression, from a patient treated with ibrutinib. The chain links TRBV7-7 to TRBJ1-1, with D unresolved. This TCR was recovered from a human donor with chronic lymphocytic leukemia. The CDR3 bases are TGTGCCAGCAGCTCCCCCCCGCCCCTGACACAAATGAACACTGAAGCTTTCTTT. Translating it yields CASSSPPPLTQMNTEAFF.